Below are 31 T cell receptor beta chains sequenced from a single sample in a study of cytotoxic CD8 clonotypes in ibrutinib-treated CLL. Only in-frame clones appear in the TCRdb table, and some are missing; sequencing was by immunoSEQ multiplex PCR. Of about 120,000 clones in the sample, 50% to 65% were seen once. The sample in question was PBMCs, obtained after 24 months of ibrutinib treatment. Every receptor here comes from a human donor with chronic lymphocytic leukemia.

This clone was seen a single time. The V call is TRBV5-6, the J call TRBJ1-2; maybe TRBD1 (6 bases). This CDR3 is built from 17 residues. Per germline, CDR1 SGHDT and CDR2 YYEEEE. The V gene lost 3 bases and the J gene lost 5 bases, with 23 bases spanning the gap. The CDR3 coding sequence is TGTGCCAGCAGCTACGGAACGACTACAGGGTATGGGTATGGCTACACCTTC. It codes for CASSYGTTTGYGYGYTF.

The genes are TRBV29-1 and TRBJ1-2; the D gene is possibly TRBD1 (6 bases). The CDR3 spans 14 residues. The V gene's germline CDR1 is SQVTM and CDR2 ANQGSEA. V was cut by 3 bases and J by 5 bases, with 16 bases left in between. Written as DNA, the CDR3 is TGCAGCGTTGAGGGGGCCGGGAGGGATTATGGCTACACCTTC. It encodes CSVEGAGRDYGYTF.

This rearrangement joins TRBV25-1 to TRBJ1-2; TRBD1 aligns across 10 bases. This CDR3 has 15 amino acids. The V segment lost 4 bases and the J segment 3 bases; nucleotides outside the gene matches: 5. The germline V gene encodes CDR1 MGHDK and CDR2 SYGVNS. CDR3 sequence reads: CASSADRGQDYGYTF. The CDR3 nucleotides are TGTGCCAGCAGTGCCGACAGGGGGCAGGACTATGGCTACACCTTC.

This chain connects TRBV30 to TRBJ2-7, with D hard to call. The CDR3 spans 14 residues. Germline V lookup: CDR1 GTSNPN, CDR2 SVGIG (reference sequence). Trimming took off 8 bases at V and 0 bases at J, with 17 bases between the two ends. Here the CDR3 reads CAGMEDPSSYEQYF. CDR3 DNA sequence: TGTGCCGGGATGGAAGATCCGAGCTCCTACGAGCAGTACTTC.

V gene TRBV27 combines with J gene TRBJ2-7; D gene ambiguous. In germline, CDR1 is MNHEY, CDR2 SMNVEV (reference sequence). V lost 6 bases and J lost 3, with 12 bases in between. This CDR3 has 13 amino acids. The CDR3 loop is CASRRLPSYEQYF. The DNA for the CDR3 is TGTGCCAGCAGACGACTCCCCAGCTACGAGCAGTACTTC.

J is TRBJ2-2 and V is TRBV27; TRBD2 aligns across 8 bases. Germline V gene data show CDR1 as MNHEY and CDR2 as SMNVEV (reference sequence). The trim removed 6 bases at V and 3 bases at J, leaving 9 bases unmatched. This CDR3 has 16 residues. CDR3 DNA sequence: TGTGCCAGCAGGTTGGCGGGGGGCCATTACACCGGGGAGCTGTTTTTT. It specifies CASRLAGGHYTGELFF.

The chain employs TRBV7-9 and TRBJ1-6; a weak D match, TRBD1 (5 bases). This CDR3 contains 14 residues. Per the germline V gene, CDR1 is SEHNR and CDR2 is FQNEAQ (reference sequence). The V end lost 4 bases, the J end lost 8 bases, and 12 bases lay between the germline ends. Here the CDR3 DNA reads TGTGCCAGCAGCTCCCTAGGGGAGCATTCACCCCTCCACTTT. Translated, it gives CASSSLGEHSPLHF.

The chain recombines TRBV5-1 with TRBJ1-5; the D is unclear. Germline assignment: CDR1 SGHRS and CDR2 YFSETQ. CDR3 length: 16 residues. Trimming pared 5 bases from V and 0 bases from J, leaving 15 bases between. CDR3 sequence reads: CASRPALPPSNQPQHF. CDR3 coding DNA: TGCGCCAGCAGGCCGGCGCTTCCACCTAGCAATCAGCCCCAGCATTTT.

This clone has just a few counts. This sequence joins TRBV7-2 and TRBJ1-2; TRBD1 is a possible D gene (5 bases). CDR3 length: 13 amino acids. Germline V gene data show CDR1 as SGHTA and CDR2 as FQGNSA. Trimming cost V 5 bases and J 6 bases, with 13 bases left between them. The CDR3 region is CASSPYRTDGYTF. The CDR3, as DNA: TGTGCCAGCAGCCCCTACAGGACTGATGGCTACACCTTC.

The rearrangement uses TRBV25-1 and TRBJ1-1, with 7 bases lining up with TRBD1. The CDR3 has 13 amino acids. Germline V gene data show CDR1 as MGHDK and CDR2 as SYGVNS. With V trimmed by 3 bases and J by 7 bases, 5 bases remained unmatched. The CDR3: CASSETGQVEAFF. As DNA, the CDR3 is TGTGCCAGCAGTGAGACAGGGCAGGTTGAAGCTTTCTTT.

The rearrangement joins TRBV7-9 to TRBJ1-5, with no clear D. The CDR3 runs to 16 residues. Germline-derived CDR1 and CDR2 are SEHNR and FQNEAQ (reference sequence). Between the trimmed V and J ends, which lost 1 base and 0 bases, there was a span of 10 bases. The CDR3 DNA reads TGTGCCAGCAGCTTAGTTGTGGGAAATAGCAATCAGCCCCAGCATTTT. This codes for CASSLVVGNSNQPQHF.

The gene calls are TRBV18 and TRBJ2-3, with 8 bases fitting TRBD1. Germline V CDR1 and CDR2: KGHSH, LQKENI. The CDR3 runs to 14 residues. V trimming: 5 bases; J trimming: 4 bases; junction bases outside the gene matches: 5. The CDR3 coding sequence is TGTGCCAGCTCATTTGGACAGGGAGCAGATACGCAGTATTTT. Translated, it gives CASSFGQGADTQYF.

The sample holds a few counts of this clone. The chain employs TRBV2 and TRBJ1-1, with a tentative D call TRBD1 (5 bases). With 7 bases removed from V and 11 bases from J, the gap between germline ends came to 17 bases. The CDR3 has 12 residues. Germline V CDR1 and CDR2: SNHLY, FYNNEI. The CDR3 region has the DNA TGTGCCAGCAAAGAGGACGGGGACTCTGCTTTCTTT. Translated: CASKEDGDSAFF.

This clone was counted between two and nine times. The gene calls are TRBV28 and TRBJ1-5; 8 nucleotides align to TRBD1. The CDR3 extends over 15 amino acids. Germline CDR1 MDHEN, CDR2 SYDVKM. V shed 5 bases and J 2 bases; nucleotides not matched to a gene: 5. The CDR3 here is CASSPGGVGNQPQHF. The CDR3, as DNA: TGTGCCAGCAGTCCAGGGGGCGTGGGCAATCAGCCCCAGCATTTT.

A few counts support this clone. V gene TRBV6-5 combines with J gene TRBJ2-1, with 8 bases fitting TRBD1. CDR3 length: 15 amino acids. Germline CDR1 MNHEY, CDR2 SVGAGI. V trimming: 0 bases; J trimming: 9 bases; junction bases outside the gene matches: 7. CDR3 region: CASSYSINRGSEQFF. CDR3 sequence (DNA): TGTGCCAGCAGTTACTCGATAAACAGGGGGTCTGAGCAGTTCTTC.

The V and J genes are TRBV9 and TRBJ1-2; 7 bases are shared with TRBD1. Germline assignment: CDR1 SGDLS and CDR2 YYNGEE. Trimming took 0 bases from V and 2 from J; bases not matched to a gene: 4. CDR3 size: 15 residues. CDR3 sequence reads: CASSVVGDRNYGYTF. The CDR3 DNA reads as TGTGCCAGCAGCGTAGTCGGGGACAGAAACTATGGCTACACCTTC.

V is TRBV30 and J is TRBJ1-6; D unclear. The CDR3 is 13 amino acids. CDR1 GTSNPN and CDR2 SVGIG come from the germline V gene (reference sequence). Trimming left V 4 bases short and J 9 bases short, with 13 bases between. CDR3 region: CAWKGALSSPLHF. The CDR3 bases are TGTGCCTGGAAGGGAGCTTTGAGTTCACCCCTCCACTTT. Based on the CDR3 plus reference TRBV30 and TRBJ1-6, the full variable domain is SQTIHQWPATLVQPVGSPLSLECTVEGTSNPNLYWYRQAAGRGLQLLFYSVGIGQISSEVPQNLSASRPQDRQFILSSKKLLLSDSGFYLCAWKGALSSPLHFGNGTRLTVT.

This clone was observed a single time. The gene calls are TRBV5-4 and TRBJ2-7; D unclear. Trimming pared 3 bases from V and 3 bases from J, leaving 10 bases between. CDR3 length: 13 residues. Per germline, CDR1 SGHNT and CDR2 YYREEE (reference sequence). The CDR3 sequence is CASSSRVDYEQYF. The CDR3 nucleotides read TGTGCCAGCAGCTCCCGGGTTGACTACGAGCAGTACTTC.

V is TRBV28 and J is TRBJ2-2; the D gene is possibly TRBD2 (6 bases). Germline V CDR1 and CDR2: MDHEN, SYDVKM. Trimming took 4 bases from V and 4 from J, leaving 10 bases between them. This CDR3 region has 14 residues. This chain's CDR3 is CASSSPGVTGELFF. DNA for the CDR3: TGTGCCAGCAGTTCCCCGGGGGTCACCGGGGAGCTGTTTTTT.

CDR3 loop: CASSLTTGGSYNEQFF. The CDR3 coding sequence is TGCGCCAGCAGCCTCACGACAGGGGGATCCTACAATGAGCAGTTCTTC. The rearrangement links TRBV4-3 to TRBJ2-1, with 9 bases lining up with TRBD1. Unmatched junction bases numbered 5, after V lost 4 bases and J lost 1 base. The CDR3 contains 16 residues. The germline CDR1 and CDR2 sequences are LGHNA and YSLEER.

This clone was observed once. The V gene is TRBV30, the J gene TRBJ1-2, with D unclear. Looked up from germline, CDR1 is GTSNPN and CDR2 is SVGIG (reference sequence). V was cut by 2 bases and J by 7 bases, with 17 bases left in between. CDR3 length: 14 amino acids. The CDR3 bases are TGTGCCTGGAGTCTTCGACATGAGGGCGTTGGCTACACCTTC. It encodes CAWSLRHEGVGYTF.

The CDR3 DNA is TGTGCCAGCAGCCGTCAAAATCGGAATTCACCCCTCCACTTT. This gives the protein CASSRQNRNSPLHF. V gene TRBV9 combines with J gene TRBJ1-6; D unclear. There are 14 residues in the CDR3. Germline CDR1 SGDLS, CDR2 YYNGEE. V shed 4 bases and J shed 7 bases, with 12 bases lying between them. The entire variable domain, with the rest obtained from reference TRBV9 and TRBJ1-6, is as follows: DSGVTQTPKHLITATGQRVTLRCSPRSGDLSVYWYQQSLDQGLQFLIQYYNGEERAKGNILERFSAQQFPDLHSELNLSSLELGDSALYFCASSRQNRNSPLHFGNGTRLTVT.

The V call is TRBV30, the J call TRBJ2-7; TRBD2 might be the D (6 bases). The CDR3 totals 12 residues. V lost 8 bases, J lost 3 bases, and 14 bases lay in between. Germline V CDR1 and CDR2: GTSNPN, SVGIG (reference sequence). The CDR3 reads CARRDSNYEQYF. The CDR3 DNA sequence: TGTGCCCGCCGGGACTCTAACTACGAGCAGTACTTC. The complete variable domain, with remaining parts taken from reference TRBV30 and TRBJ2-7, reads SQTIHQWPATLVQPVGSPLSLECTVEGTSNPNLYWYRQAAGRGLQLLFYSVGIGQISSEVPQNLSASRPQDRQFILSSKKLLLSDSGFYLCARRDSNYEQYFGPGTRLTVT.

This clone was seen a handful of times. V is TRBV30 and J is TRBJ2-1, with a tentative D call TRBD1 (6 bases). Germline CDR1 GTSNPN, CDR2 SVGIG (reference sequence). The CDR3 runs 11 residues. Written as DNA, the CDR3 is TGTGCTTGTAAGGGGGTCGGGGAGCAGTTCTTC. It codes for CACKGVGEQFF.

This clone was counted between two and nine times. The chain is built from TRBV9 and TRBJ2-5; possibly TRBD1 for D (5 bases). Germline V gene lookup returns CDR1 SGDLS and CDR2 YYNGEE. Trimming left V 4 bases short and J 5 bases short, with 18 bases between. The CDR3 totals 15 residues. CDR3 amino acids: CASSTGDGPRETQYF. CDR3 bases: TGTGCCAGCAGCACAGGAGATGGACCGCGGGAGACCCAGTACTTC. Full variable domain (rest looked up from reference TRBV9 and TRBJ2-5): DSGVTQTPKHLITATGQRVTLRCSPRSGDLSVYWYQQSLDQGLQFLIQYYNGEERAKGNILERFSAQQFPDLHSELNLSSLELGDSALYFCASSTGDGPRETQYFGPGTRLLVL.

V gene TRBV7-2 combines with J gene TRBJ2-7; 8 nucleotides line up with TRBD2. The V gene end was trimmed by 1 base and the J gene end by 3 bases; junction bases not matched to a gene: 5. The CDR3 runs 15 residues. Germline CDR1 and CDR2: SGHTA and FQGNSA. This CDR3 is CASSLVGSGVYEQYF. CDR3 DNA: TGTGCCAGCAGCTTAGTCGGTAGCGGGGTCTACGAGCAGTACTTC.

This clone was seen ten or more times. This chain joins TRBV27 and TRBJ2-1, with 9 bases aligning to TRBD2. This CDR3 has 14 amino acids. Trimming cost V 8 bases and J 9 bases; bases outside gene matches: 11. Germline CDR1 reads MNHEY; CDR2 reads SMNVEV (reference sequence). The CDR3 nucleotides read TGTGCCAGCCGTGGAGCGGGGGGCTTCAGTGAGCAGTTCTTC. This gives the protein CASRGAGGFSEQFF.

This clone has just a few counts. J is TRBJ2-5 and V is TRBV9, with TRBD2 identical over 7 bases. This CDR3 comprises 15 residues. After removal of 0 bases from V and 1 base from J, the junction contained 3 bases not matched to a gene. Germline CDR1 reads SGDLS; CDR2 reads YYNGEE. Here the CDR3 reads CASSVGGGVQETQYF. CDR3 nucleotides: TGTGCCAGCAGCGTAGGCGGGGGAGTCCAAGAGACCCAGTACTTC.

The chain couples TRBV28 to TRBJ2-7, with no clear D. Germline lookup yields CDR1 MDHEN and CDR2 SYDVKM. The CDR3 contains 14 residues. V lost 5 bases, J lost 2 bases, and 13 bases lay in between. The chain's CDR3 is CASSPPPPAYEQYF. The CDR3 DNA reads as TGTGCCAGCAGTCCCCCACCGCCCGCCTACGAGCAGTACTTC.

The genes are TRBV19 and TRBJ1-5; TRBD1 matches at 8 bases. With 4 bases clipped from V and 2 bases from J, the junction kept 4 bases outside the gene matches. The CDR3 has 15 amino acids. Germline-derived CDR1 and CDR2 are LNHDA and SQIVND (reference sequence). The CDR3 DNA sequence: TGTGCCAGTAGTACGAAACAGGGGGGCAATCAGCCCCAGCATTTT. Its translation is CASSTKQGGNQPQHF.

V usage is TRBV12-5 and J usage is TRBJ1-1; 10 bases map to TRBD1. The V and J ends lost 4 bases and 11 bases, in that order; junction bases with no gene match: 4. Germline CDR1 reads LGHNT; CDR2 reads FRNRAP. The CDR3 covers 12 residues. In nucleotides, the CDR3 is TGTGCTAGTGGTTACGGGACAGGGGATGCTTTCTTT. It is translated as CASGYGTGDAFF.